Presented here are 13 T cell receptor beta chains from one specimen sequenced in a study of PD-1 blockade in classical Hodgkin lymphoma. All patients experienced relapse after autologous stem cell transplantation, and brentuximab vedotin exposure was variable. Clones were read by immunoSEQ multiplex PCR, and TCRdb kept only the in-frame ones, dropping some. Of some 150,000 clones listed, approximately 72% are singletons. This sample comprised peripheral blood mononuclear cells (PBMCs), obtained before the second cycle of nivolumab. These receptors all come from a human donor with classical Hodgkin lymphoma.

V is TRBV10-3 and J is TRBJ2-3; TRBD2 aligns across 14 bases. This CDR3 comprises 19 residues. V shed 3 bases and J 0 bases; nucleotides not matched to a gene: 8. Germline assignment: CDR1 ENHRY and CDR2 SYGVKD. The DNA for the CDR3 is TGTGCCATCAGTGACCAGGGACTAGCGGGGGCCCAAAGCACAGATACGCAGTATTTT. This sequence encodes CAISDQGLAGAQSTDTQYF.

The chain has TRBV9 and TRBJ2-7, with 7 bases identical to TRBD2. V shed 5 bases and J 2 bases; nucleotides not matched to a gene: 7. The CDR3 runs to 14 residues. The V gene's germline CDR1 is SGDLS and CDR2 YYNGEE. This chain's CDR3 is CASRSRGNPYEQYF. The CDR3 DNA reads TGTGCCAGCAGGTCGCGGGGGAACCCCTACGAGCAGTACTTC.

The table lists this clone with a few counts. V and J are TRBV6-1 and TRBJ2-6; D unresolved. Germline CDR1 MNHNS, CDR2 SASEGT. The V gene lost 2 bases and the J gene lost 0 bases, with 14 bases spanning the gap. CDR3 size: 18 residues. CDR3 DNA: TGTGCCAGCAGTGAACAGCCCCTCACTTACTCTGGGGCCAACGTCCTGACTTTC. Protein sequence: CASSEQPLTYSGANVLTF.

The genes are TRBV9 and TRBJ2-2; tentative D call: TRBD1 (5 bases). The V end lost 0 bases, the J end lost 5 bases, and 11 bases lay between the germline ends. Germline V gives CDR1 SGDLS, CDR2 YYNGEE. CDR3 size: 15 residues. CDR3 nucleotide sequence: TGTGCCAGCAGCGTAGCCGTGGGGCGGACCGGGGAGCTGTTTTTT. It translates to CASSVAVGRTGELFF.

In nucleotides, the CDR3 is TGTGCCAGCAGCTTTCAGGGGGGCGGGGGGGAGACCCAGTACTTC. Amino acid sequence: CASSFQGGGGETQYF. The genes are TRBV7-2 and TRBJ2-5; maybe TRBD2 (8 bases). In germline, CDR1 is SGHTA, CDR2 FQGNSA. V shed 3 bases and J shed 5 bases, with 16 bases lying between them. The CDR3 has 15 residues.

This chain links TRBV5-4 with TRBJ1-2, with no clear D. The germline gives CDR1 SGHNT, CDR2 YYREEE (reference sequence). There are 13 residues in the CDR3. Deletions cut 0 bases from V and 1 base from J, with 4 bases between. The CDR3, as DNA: TGTGCCAGCAGCTTGGGGGATAACTATGGCTACACCTTC. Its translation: CASSLGDNYGYTF.

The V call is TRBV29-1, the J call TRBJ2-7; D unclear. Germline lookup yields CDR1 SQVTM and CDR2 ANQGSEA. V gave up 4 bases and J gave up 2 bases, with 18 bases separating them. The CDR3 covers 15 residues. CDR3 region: CSVGFLGRLPYEQYF. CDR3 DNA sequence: TGCAGCGTTGGTTTCCTTGGGCGACTTCCCTACGAGCAGTACTTC.

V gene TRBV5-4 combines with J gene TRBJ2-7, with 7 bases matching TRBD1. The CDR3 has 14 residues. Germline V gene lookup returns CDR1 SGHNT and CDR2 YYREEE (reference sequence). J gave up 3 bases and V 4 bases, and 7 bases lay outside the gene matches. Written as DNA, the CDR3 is TGTGCCAGCAGCGTAAGACAGGGCCGCTACGAGCAGTACTTC. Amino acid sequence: CASSVRQGRYEQYF. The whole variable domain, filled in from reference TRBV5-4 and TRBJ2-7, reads ETGVTQSPTHLIKTRGQQVTLRCSSQSGHNTVSWYQQALGQGPQFIFQYYREEENGRGNFPPRFSGLQFPNYSSELNVNALELDDSALYLCASSVRQGRYEQYFGPGTRLTVT.

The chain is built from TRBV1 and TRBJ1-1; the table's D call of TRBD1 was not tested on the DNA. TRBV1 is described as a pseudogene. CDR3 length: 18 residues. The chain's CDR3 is CTSSQKTQQGQVKTEAFF. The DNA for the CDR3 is TGCACCAGCAGCCAAAAAACGCAACAGGGGCAGGTAAAGACTGAAGCTTTCTTT.

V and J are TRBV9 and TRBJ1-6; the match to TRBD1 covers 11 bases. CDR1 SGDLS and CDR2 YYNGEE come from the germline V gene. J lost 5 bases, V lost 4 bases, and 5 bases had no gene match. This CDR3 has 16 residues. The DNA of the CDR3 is TGTGCCAGCAGCTCCCGGGACAGGGGGAATAATTCACCCCTCCACTTT. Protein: CASSSRDRGNNSPLHF. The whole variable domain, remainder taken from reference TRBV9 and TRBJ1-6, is DSGVTQTPKHLITATGQRVTLRCSPRSGDLSVYWYQQSLDQGLQFLIQYYNGEERAKGNILERFSAQQFPDLHSELNLSSLELGDSALYFCASSSRDRGNNSPLHFGNGTRLTVT.

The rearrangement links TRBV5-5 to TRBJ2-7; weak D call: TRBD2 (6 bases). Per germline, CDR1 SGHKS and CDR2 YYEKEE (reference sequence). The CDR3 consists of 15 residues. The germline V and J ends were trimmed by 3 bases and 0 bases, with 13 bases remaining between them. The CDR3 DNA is TGTGCCAGCAGCTCCGTCGCGGGGAGCTCCTACGAGCAGTACTTC. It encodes CASSSVAGSSYEQYF.

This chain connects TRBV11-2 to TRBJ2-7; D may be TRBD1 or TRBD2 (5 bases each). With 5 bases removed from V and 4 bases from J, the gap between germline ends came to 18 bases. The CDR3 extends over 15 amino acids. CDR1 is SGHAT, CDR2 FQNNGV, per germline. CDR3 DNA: TGTGCCAGCAGCCCCCTCCGGGGCACCCCTTACGAGCAGTACTTC. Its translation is CASSPLRGTPYEQYF.

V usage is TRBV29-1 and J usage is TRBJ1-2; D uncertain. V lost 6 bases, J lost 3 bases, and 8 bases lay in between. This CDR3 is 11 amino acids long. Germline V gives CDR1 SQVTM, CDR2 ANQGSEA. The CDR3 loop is CSVGEDYGYTF. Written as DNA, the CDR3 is TGCAGCGTCGGGGAAGACTATGGCTACACCTTC.